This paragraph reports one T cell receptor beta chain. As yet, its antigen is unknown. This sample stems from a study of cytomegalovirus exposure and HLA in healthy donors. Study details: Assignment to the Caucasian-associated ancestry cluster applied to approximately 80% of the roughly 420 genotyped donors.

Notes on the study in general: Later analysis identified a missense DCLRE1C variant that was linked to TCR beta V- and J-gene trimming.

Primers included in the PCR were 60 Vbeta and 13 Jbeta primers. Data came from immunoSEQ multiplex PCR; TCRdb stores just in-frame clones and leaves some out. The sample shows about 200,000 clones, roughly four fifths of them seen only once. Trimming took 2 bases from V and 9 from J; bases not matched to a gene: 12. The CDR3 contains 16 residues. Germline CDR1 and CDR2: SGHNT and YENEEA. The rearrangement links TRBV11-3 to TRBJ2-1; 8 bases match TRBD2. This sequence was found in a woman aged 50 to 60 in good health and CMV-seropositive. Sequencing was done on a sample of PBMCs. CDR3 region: CASSLTLAGGVIEQFF. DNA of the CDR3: TGTGCCAGCAGCTTAACCCTGGCGGGAGGAGTGATTGAGCAGTTCTTC.